The text below deals with one TCR beta chain. Its antigen is currently unknown. TCRdb redid the calling of the RT-PCR reads with MiXCR, one entry per CDR3 protein. The sample includes about 540,000 distinct CDR3 sequences, around 25% seen only once; the top ten take 2.5% to 3%. The CDR3 has 17 amino acids. V was cut by 4 bases and J by 1 base, with 17 bases left in between. Germline lookup yields CDR1 LGHNA and CDR2 YSLEER. This entry is derived from a study of response to subunit inactivated influenza vaccine. Findings of the study overall: Authors suggested each seasonal influenza vaccination recruits few new T cells.

The sample was also linked to a second study, of T cells expressing NK-cell markers. Per that study: 5'RACE template switching with UMIs produced the TCR beta cDNA. Eight donors were sequenced, of whom seven were HCMV-seropositive, while the remaining one was HCMV-seronegative.

This specimen consisted of CD4+ T cells sorted from PBMCs, obtained 11 to 12 days after vaccination. The receptor was isolated from a man in his fifties or sixties who received an inactivated influenza vaccine. This chain joins TRBV4-3 and TRBJ2-1, with a possible D match to TRBD1 (5 bases). CDR3 nucleotide sequence: TGCGCCAGCAGCCTTTCCCGAAGGGGTCCGTCCTACAATGAGCAGTTCTTC. It translates to CASSLSRRGPSYNEQFF.